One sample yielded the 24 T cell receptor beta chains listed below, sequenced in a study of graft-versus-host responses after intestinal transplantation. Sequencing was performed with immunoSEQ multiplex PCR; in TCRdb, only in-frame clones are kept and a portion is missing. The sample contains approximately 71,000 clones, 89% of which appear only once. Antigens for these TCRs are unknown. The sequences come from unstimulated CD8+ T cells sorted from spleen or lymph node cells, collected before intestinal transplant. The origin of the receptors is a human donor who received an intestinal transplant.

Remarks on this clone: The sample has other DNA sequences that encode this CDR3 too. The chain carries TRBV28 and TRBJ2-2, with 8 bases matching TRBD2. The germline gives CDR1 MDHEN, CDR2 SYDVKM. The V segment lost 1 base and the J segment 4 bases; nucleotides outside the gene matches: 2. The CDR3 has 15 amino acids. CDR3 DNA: TGTGCCAGCAGTTTATCGGCGGGGGGCACCGGGGAGCTGTTTTTT. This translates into CASSLSAGGTGELFF.

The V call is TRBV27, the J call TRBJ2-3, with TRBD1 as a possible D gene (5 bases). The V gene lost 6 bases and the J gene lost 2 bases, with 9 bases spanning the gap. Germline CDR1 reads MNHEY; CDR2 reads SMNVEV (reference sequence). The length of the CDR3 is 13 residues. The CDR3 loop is CASSDSPTDTQYF. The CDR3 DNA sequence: TGTGCCAGCAGCGACAGTCCCACAGATACGCAGTATTTT.

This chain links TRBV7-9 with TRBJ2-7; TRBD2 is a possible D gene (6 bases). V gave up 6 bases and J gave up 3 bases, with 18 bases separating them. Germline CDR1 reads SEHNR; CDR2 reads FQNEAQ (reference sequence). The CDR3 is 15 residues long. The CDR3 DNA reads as TGTGCCAGCAGTACCCGGGACGTGGACTACTACGAGCAGTACTTC. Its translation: CASSTRDVDYYEQYF.

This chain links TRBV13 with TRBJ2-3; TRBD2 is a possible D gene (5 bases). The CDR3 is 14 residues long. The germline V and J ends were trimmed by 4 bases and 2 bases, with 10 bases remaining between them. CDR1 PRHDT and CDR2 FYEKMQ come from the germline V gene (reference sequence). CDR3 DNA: TGTGCCAGCAGCTCGAGGGCGCTCACAGATACGCAGTATTTT. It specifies CASSSRALTDTQYF. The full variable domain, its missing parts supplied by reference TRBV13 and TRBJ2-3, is AAGVIQSPRHLIKEKRETATLKCYPIPRHDTVYWYQQGPGQDPQFLISFYEKMQSDKGSIPDRFSAQQFSDYHSELNMSSLELGDSALYFCASSSRALTDTQYFGPGTRLTVL.

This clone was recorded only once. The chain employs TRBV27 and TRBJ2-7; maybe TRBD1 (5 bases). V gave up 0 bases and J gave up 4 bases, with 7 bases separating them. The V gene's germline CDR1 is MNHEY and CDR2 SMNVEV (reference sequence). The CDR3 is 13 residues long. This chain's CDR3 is CASSLSSGYEQYF. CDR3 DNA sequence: TGTGCCAGCAGTTTATCGTCAGGGTACGAGCAGTACTTC.

CDR3 nucleotide sequence: TGTGCCAGCAGCGCACTCCAAGAGACCCAGTACTTC. It is translated as CASSALQETQYF. The chain uses TRBV7-9 and TRBJ2-5; D is unclear. The CDR3 consists of 12 residues. Germline assignment: CDR1 SEHNR and CDR2 FQNEAQ (reference sequence). V lost 5 bases and J 1 base, leaving 5 bases between the germline ends.

Here the CDR3 DNA reads TGTGCCAGCAGCTTTACAGACTCCTACGAGCAGTACTTC. Protein sequence: CASSFTDSYEQYF. V gene TRBV11-2 combines with J gene TRBJ2-7; D gene unclear. CDR1 SGHAT and CDR2 FQNNGV come from the germline V gene. With 3 bases removed from V and 0 bases from J, the gap between germline ends came to 6 bases. The CDR3 is made up of 13 amino acids.

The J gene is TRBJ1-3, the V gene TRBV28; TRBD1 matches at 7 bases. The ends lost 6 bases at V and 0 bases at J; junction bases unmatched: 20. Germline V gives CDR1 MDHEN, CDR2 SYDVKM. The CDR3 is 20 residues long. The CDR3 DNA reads TGTGCCAGCAGCCTCAAGGGACAGCGAACACGATTCTTCTCTGGAAACACCATATATTTT. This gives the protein CASSLKGQRTRFFSGNTIYF.

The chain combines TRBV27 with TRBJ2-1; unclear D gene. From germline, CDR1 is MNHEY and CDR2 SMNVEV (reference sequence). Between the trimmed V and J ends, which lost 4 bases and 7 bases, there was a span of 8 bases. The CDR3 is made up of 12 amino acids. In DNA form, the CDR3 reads TGTGCCAGCAGTTCCCTGCGGAATGAGCAGTTCTTC. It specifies CASSSLRNEQFF.

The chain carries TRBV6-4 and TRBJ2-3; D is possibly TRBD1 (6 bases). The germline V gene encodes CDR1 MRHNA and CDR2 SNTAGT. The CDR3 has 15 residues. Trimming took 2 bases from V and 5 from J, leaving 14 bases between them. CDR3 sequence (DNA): TGTGCCAGCAGTGACGGAGGCAGGGGTGGAGATACGCAGTATTTT. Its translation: CASSDGGRGGDTQYF.

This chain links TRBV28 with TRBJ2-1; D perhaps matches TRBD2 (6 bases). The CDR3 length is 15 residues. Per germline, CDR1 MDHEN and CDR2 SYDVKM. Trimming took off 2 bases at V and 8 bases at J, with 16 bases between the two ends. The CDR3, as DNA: TGTGCCAGCAGTTTACCACTAGCCTCCATCCATGAGCAGTTCTTC. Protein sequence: CASSLPLASIHEQFF.

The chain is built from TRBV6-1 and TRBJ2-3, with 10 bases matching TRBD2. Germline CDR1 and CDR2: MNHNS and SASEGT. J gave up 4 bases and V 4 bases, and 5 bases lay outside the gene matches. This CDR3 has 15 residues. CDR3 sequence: CASSGTAGGPDTQYF. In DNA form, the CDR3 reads TGTGCCAGCAGTGGGACAGCGGGAGGGCCAGATACGCAGTATTTT.

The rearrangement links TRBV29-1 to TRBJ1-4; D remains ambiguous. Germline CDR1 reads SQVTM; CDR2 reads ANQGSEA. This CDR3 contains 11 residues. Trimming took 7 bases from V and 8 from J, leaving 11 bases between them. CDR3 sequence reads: CSALELEKLFF. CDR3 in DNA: TGCAGCGCCCTGGAGCTGGAAAAACTGTTTTTT.

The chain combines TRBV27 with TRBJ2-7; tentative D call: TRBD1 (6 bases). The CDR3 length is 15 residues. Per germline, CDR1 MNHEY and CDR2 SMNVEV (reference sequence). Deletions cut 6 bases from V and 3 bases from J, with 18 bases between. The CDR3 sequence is CASRAGTLELYEQYF. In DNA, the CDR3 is TGTGCCAGCAGAGCCGGGACATTGGAACTCTACGAGCAGTACTTC.

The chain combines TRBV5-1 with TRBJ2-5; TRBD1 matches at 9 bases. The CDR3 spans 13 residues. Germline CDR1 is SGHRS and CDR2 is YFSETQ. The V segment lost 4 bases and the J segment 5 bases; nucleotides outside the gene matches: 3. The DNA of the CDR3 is TGCGCCAGCAGCCTAGGGACAGGGGAGACCCAGTACTTC. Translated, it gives CASSLGTGETQYF.

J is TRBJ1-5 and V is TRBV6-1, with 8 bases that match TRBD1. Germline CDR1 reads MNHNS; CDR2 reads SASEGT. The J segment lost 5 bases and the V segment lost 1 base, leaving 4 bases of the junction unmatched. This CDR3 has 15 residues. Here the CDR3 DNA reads TGTGCCAGCAGTGAAGAAGACAGGGGTCATCAGCCCCAGCATTTT. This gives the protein CASSEEDRGHQPQHF.

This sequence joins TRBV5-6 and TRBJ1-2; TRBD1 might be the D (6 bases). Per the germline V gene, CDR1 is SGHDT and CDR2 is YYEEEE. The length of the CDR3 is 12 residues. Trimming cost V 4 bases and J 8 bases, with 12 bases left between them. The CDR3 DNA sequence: TGTGCCAGCAGCCCGGACAGAGGGGGCTACACCTTC. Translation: CASSPDRGGYTF.

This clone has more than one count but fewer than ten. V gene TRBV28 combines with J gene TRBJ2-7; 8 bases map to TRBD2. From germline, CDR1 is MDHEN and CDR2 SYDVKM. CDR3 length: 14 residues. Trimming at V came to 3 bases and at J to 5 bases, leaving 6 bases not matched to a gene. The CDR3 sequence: CASSFTGGPNEQYF. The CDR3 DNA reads TGTGCCAGCAGTTTCACGGGAGGGCCTAACGAGCAGTACTTC.

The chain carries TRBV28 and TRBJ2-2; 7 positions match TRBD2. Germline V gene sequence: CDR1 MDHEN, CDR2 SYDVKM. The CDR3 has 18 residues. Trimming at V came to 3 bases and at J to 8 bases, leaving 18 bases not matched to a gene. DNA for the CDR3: TGTGCCAGCAGTTTGGAAGCGAATAGTCACGCGGGGGTGGGGGAGCTGTTTTTT. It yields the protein CASSLEANSHAGVGELFF.

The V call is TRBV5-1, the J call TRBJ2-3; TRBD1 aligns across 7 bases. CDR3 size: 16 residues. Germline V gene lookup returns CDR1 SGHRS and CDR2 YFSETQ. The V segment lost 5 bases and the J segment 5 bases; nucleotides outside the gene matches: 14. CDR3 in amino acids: CASSLLGGPRGDTQYF. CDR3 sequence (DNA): TGCGCCAGCAGTTTGCTAGGGGGCCCCAGGGGAGATACGCAGTATTTT. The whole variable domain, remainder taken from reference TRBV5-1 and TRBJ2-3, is KAGVTQTPRYLIKTRGQQVTLSCSPISGHRSVSWYQQTPGQGLQFLFEYFSETQRNKGNFPGRFSGRQFSNSRSEMNVSTLELGDSALYLCASSLLGGPRGDTQYFGPGTRLTVL.

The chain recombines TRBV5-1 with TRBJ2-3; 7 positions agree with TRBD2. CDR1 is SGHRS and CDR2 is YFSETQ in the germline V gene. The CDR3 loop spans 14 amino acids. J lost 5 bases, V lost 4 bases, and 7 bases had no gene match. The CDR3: CASSPRGGVDTQYF. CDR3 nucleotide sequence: TGCGCCAGCAGCCCAAGGGGAGGGGTAGATACGCAGTATTTT.

As DNA, the CDR3 is TGTGCCAGCAGCTCTCCGGGACTTGCTCAGAGAGAGACCCAGTACTTC. This encodes CASSSPGLAQRETQYF. This rearrangement joins TRBV7-9 to TRBJ2-5; tentative D call: TRBD2 (6 bases). The CDR3 contains 16 residues. Germline loops: CDR1 SEHNR, CDR2 FQNEAQ (reference sequence). V shed 4 bases and J shed 4 bases, with 19 bases lying between them.

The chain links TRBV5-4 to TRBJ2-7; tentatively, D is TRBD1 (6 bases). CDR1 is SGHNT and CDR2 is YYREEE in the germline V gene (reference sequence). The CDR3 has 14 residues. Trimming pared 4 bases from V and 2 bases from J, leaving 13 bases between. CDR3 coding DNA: TGTGCCAGCAGCACCTTACAGGGTGCCTACGAGCAGTACTTC. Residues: CASSTLQGAYEQYF.

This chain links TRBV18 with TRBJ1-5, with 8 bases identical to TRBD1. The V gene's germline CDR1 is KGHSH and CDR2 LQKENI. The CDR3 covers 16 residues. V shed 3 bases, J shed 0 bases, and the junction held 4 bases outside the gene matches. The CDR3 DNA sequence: TGTGCCAGCTCACCCGGACAGGGACTTAGCAATCAGCCCCAGCATTTT. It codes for CASSPGQGLSNQPQHF.